Sequencing of this T cell receptor (beta chain) was carried out in a study of blood T cell repertoires in COVID-19. For the study at large: Specimens from acute and convalescent COVID-19 originated in the United States, Italy and Spain. PBMCs, B-cell-depleted T cells, or T cells provided the cDNA or gDNA that made up the material.

The CDR3 totals 14 residues. Trimming removed 2 bases from V and 3 bases from J, with 13 bases in between. CDR1 is SQVTM, CDR2 ANQGSEA, per germline. TCRdb keeps only in-frame clones here, not all; method: immunoSEQ multiplex PCR. Among roughly 76,000 clones, 80% to 90% were seen once, and the ten largest hold around 1.2%. Participants spanned ages about 18 to 89 years and resided in roughly 22 US areas. Cohort allocation depended upon clinical history that participants reported. The V call is TRBV29-1, the J call TRBJ1-1; the D is unclear. This sequence originates from a woman aged 50 to 60 with acute COVID-19. The sequenced sample was PBMCs or T cells enriched from blood (not recorded which). CDR3 nucleotide sequence: TGCAGCGTTGAATTTAAGTCCGGGGACACTGAAGCTTTCTTT. Protein sequence: CSVEFKSGDTEAFF.